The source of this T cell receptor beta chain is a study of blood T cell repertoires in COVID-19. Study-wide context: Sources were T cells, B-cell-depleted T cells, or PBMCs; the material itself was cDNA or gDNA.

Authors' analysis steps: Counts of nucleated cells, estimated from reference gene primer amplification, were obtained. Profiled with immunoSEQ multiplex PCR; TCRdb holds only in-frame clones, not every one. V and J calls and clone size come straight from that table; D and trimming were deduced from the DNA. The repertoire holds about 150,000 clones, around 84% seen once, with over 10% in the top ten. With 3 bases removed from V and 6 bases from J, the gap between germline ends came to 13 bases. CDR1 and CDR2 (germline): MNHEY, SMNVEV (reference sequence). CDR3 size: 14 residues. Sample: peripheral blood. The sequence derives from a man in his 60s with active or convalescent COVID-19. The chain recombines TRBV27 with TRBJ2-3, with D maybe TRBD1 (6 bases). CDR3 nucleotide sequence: TGTGCCAGCAGTTTCGCGCTAACAGGGGATACGCAGTATTTT. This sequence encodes CASSFALTGDTQYF.